The 3 T cell receptor beta chains presented below share a single source sample, sequenced in a study of blood T cell repertoires in COVID-19. Libraries were prepared by immunoSEQ multiplex PCR; TCRdb keeps only in-frame clonotypes and omits some of them. Among 300,000 to 400,000 clones listed, 70% to 90% were seen once. The sequenced sample was PBMCs or T cells enriched from blood (not recorded which). The receptor set was obtained from a woman between 25 and 40 years old with acute COVID-19.

The chain carries TRBV20-1 and TRBJ1-6; a possible D gene is TRBD1 (5 bases). The V end lost 3 bases, the J end lost 13 bases, and 25 bases lay between the germline ends. Germline V gene sequence: CDR1 DFQATT, CDR2 SNEGSKA (reference sequence). This CDR3 is built from 16 residues. The CDR3 sequence is CSASLGGAAEGSPLHF. In nucleotides, the CDR3 is TGCAGTGCTAGTCTCGGCGGGGCTGCCGAGGGGTCGCCCCTCCACTTT.

The chain combines TRBV19 with TRBJ1-2, with D possibly matching TRBD1 (5 bases). Germline lookup yields CDR1 LNHDA and CDR2 SQIVND (reference sequence). The CDR3 runs to 13 residues. Trimming removed 7 bases from V and 4 bases from J, with 13 bases in between. The DNA for the CDR3 is TGTGCCAGTACCGATGGGGGGATCTATGGCTACACCTTC. Its translation is CASTDGGIYGYTF.

The chain joins TRBV29-1 to TRBJ1-2; TRBD1 might be the D (5 bases). CDR1 is SQVTM, CDR2 ANQGSEA, per germline. Trimming stripped 5 bases from V and 6 bases from J, with 16 bases between. This CDR3 contains 13 residues. This chain's CDR3 is CSVHRTPPHGYTF. The CDR3 region has the DNA TGCAGCGTTCACAGGACCCCCCCCCATGGCTACACCTTC.